What follows is one T cell receptor (beta chain) and its context. Some clones are missing from TCRdb's copy, which holds only in-frame ones; the method was immunoSEQ multiplex PCR. Of 150,000 or so clones listed, 90% to 95% are singletons. This CDR3 has 17 amino acids. The data belong to a study of control samples from healthy donors and cancer patients. The sequence was collected from a man in his fifties or sixties with colorectal cancer. V gene TRBV21-1 combines with J gene TRBJ1-2; the table assigns TRBD1, which was not confirmed against the DNA. TRBV21-1 is a pseudogene. The sample was PBMCs. CDR3 in DNA: TGTGCCAGCAGCAAAGGTTGGACAGGGGGTACTAACTATGGCTACACCTTC. It is translated as CASSKGWTGGTNYGYTF.